The sequence of this T cell receptor beta chain was determined in a study of regulatory T cells in long-lasting Graves disease. At the level of the study: Patients newly diagnosed with Graves' had been on antithyroid drugs for under 3 months. Study findings and constraints: Persistent disease favored TRBV28, TRBJ1-2 and TRBJ2-5.

Combining iRepertoire HTBI primers with Arm-PCR of CDR3 regions, the authors built TCR beta libraries. Source study methods: Looking across samples, the authors found under 75 TRBV and 14 TRBJ segments. A single record per CDR3 protein comes from TCRdb applying MiXCR to the multiplex PCR reads. These V and J calls originate from TCRdb's pipeline instead of the authors' own analysis. The table records 420,000 or so distinct CDR3 sequences, roughly 17% of them present only once. The time point is: newly diagnosed GD, antithyroid drugs for less than 3 months. PBMC-derived RNA was used for the TCR library. This clonotype has a count of ten or more. No antigen is known for it. CDR3 length equals 14 residues. Germline lookup yields CDR1 DFQATT and CDR2 SNEGSKA (reference sequence). Trimming cost V 5 bases and J 2 bases; bases outside gene matches: 5. These records were also assigned to another study, of T cells in Graves' hyperthyroidism and ophthalmopathy. That publication notes: Model output signaled ophthalmopathy a median roughly six months ahead of onset.

The chain links TRBV20-1 to TRBJ2-1; 8 bases match TRBD2. The sample consisted of peripheral blood mononuclear cells (PBMCs), taken at new diagnosis, from a patient treated with antithyroid drugs. This TCR came from a woman under 30 with Graves disease. CDR3 nucleotides: TGCAGTGCTCGAGCGGGAGTGGCCTACAATGAGCAGTTCTTC. Protein: CSARAGVAYNEQFF.